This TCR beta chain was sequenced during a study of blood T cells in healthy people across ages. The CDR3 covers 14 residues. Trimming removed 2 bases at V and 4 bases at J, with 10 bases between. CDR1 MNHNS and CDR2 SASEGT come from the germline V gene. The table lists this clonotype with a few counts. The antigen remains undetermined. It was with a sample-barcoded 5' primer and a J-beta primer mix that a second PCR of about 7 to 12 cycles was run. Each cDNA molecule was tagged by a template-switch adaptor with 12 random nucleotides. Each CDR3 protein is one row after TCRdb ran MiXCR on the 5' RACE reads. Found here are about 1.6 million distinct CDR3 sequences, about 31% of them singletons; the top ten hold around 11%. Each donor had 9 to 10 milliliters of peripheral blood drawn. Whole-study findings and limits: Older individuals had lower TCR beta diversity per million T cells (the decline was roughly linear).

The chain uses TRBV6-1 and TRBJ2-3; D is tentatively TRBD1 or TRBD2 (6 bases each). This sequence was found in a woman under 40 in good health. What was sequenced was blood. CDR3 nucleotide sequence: TGTGCCAGCAGTGAAATCGGGGGCCCAGATACGCAGTATTTT. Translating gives CASSEIGGPDTQYF.